This is a list of T cell receptor beta chains from one sample in a study of patients and donors after allogeneic stem cell transplantation. TCRdb processed the RT-PCR reads anew with MiXCR; each CDR3 protein has one entry. The top ten clones hold 7.2% of a sample with approximately 410,000 distinct CDR3 sequences, roughly 17% of them seen once. The sequenced sample was blood, either unsorted or a sorted T cell fraction (not recorded which). The origin of the receptors is a human donor who was either an allogeneic HSCT recipient or a stem cell or donor lymphocyte infusion donor (not recorded which). It is not recorded whose cells these are; they may come from a transplant donor. Both conserved end residues are part of each CDR3. The order of the fields is V gene, J gene, clone size, D gene, CDR3 DNA, CDR3 protein. The D gene is left open where the match is weak. Size is omitted from some rows. Given values are once, few, many or a class for expanded clones.

v_gene: TRBV20-1
j_gene: TRBJ1-2
abundance: few
d_gene: -
CDR3nt: TGCAGTGGAGAGGAATTCGGGGGCGGCTACACCTTC
CDR3aa: CSGEEFGGGYTF

v_gene: TRBV11-2
j_gene: TRBJ1-1
abundance: -
d_gene: TRBD1
CDR3nt: TGTGCCAGCAGCTTAATCCGACAGGGGAACACTGAAGCTTTCTTT
CDR3aa: CASSLIRQGNTEAFF

v_gene: TRBV11-2
j_gene: TRBJ2-3
abundance: many
d_gene: -
CDR3nt: TGTGCCAGCAGCTTAAGGGACTGGAACACAGATACGCAGTATTTT
CDR3aa: CASSLRDWNTDTQYF

v_gene: TRBV24-1
j_gene: TRBJ2-5
abundance: -
d_gene: -
CDR3nt: TGTGCCACCAGTGGGGGGAGGGGGGTTCAAGAGACCCAGTACTTC
CDR3aa: CATSGGRGVQETQYF

v_gene: TRBV20-1
j_gene: TRBJ1-2
abundance: -
d_gene: -
CDR3nt: TGCAGTGCTAGGACAGGCAGAGGGTATGGCTACACCTTC
CDR3aa: CSARTGRGYGYTF

v_gene: TRBV6-2/TRBV6-3
j_gene: TRBJ2-1
abundance: -
d_gene: -
CDR3nt: TGTGCCAGCAGTCTAACTCACAATGAGCAGTTCTTC
CDR3aa: CASSLTHNEQFF

v_gene: TRBV12-3/TRBV12-4
j_gene: TRBJ2-7
abundance: -
d_gene: -
CDR3nt: TGTGCCAGCAGTTACTACTCCTCCTACGAGCAGTACTTC
CDR3aa: CASSYYSSYEQYF

v_gene: TRBV4-2
j_gene: TRBJ1-1
abundance: many
d_gene: TRBD1
CDR3nt: TGTGCCAGCAGCCAAGCCAAGGGCGGGGACAGGGACGGGAGCACTGAAGCTTTCTTT
CDR3aa: CASSQAKGGDRDGSTEAFF

v_gene: TRBV10-3
j_gene: TRBJ1-1
abundance: -
d_gene: TRBD1
CDR3nt: TGTGCCATCAGTACAGGGGGTACTGAAGCTTTCTTT
CDR3aa: CAISTGGTEAFF

v_gene: TRBV14
j_gene: TRBJ2-7
abundance: -
d_gene: -
CDR3nt: TGTGCCAGCAGCCAAGACGGGGTCCTTAGGGGCGAGCAGTACTTC
CDR3aa: CASSQDGVLRGEQYF

v_gene: TRBV4-1
j_gene: TRBJ2-7
abundance: few
d_gene: -
CDR3nt: TGCGCCAGCAGCCAGGAGGTGAGGGGGGGACCCTACGAGCAGTACTTC
CDR3aa: CASSQEVRGGPYEQYF

v_gene: TRBV7-3
j_gene: TRBJ2-2
abundance: many
d_gene: TRBD2
CDR3nt: TGTGCCAGCAGCAAGACTAGCGGGAGGATTACCGGGGAGCTGTTTTTT
CDR3aa: CASSKTSGRITGELFF

v_gene: TRBV7-3
j_gene: TRBJ2-3
abundance: few
d_gene: -
CDR3nt: TGTGCCAGCAGCCGGGGTGGGGACCGGCGGGATACGCAGTATTTT
CDR3aa: CASSRGGDRRDTQYF

v_gene: TRBV5-1
j_gene: TRBJ2-7
abundance: few
d_gene: TRBD2
CDR3nt: TGCGCCAGCGGACGAGATAGCGGGAGCTCCTACGAGCAGTACTTC
CDR3aa: CASGRDSGSSYEQYF

v_gene: TRBV4-3
j_gene: TRBJ2-1
abundance: few
d_gene: -
CDR3nt: TGCGCCAGCAGCCAAGACCGGGGTTGGGGGTCTTATAATGAGCAGTTCTTC
CDR3aa: CASSQDRGWGSYNEQFF

v_gene: TRBV18
j_gene: TRBJ2-3
abundance: few
d_gene: -
CDR3nt: TGTGCCAGCTCTACGCCCAGGGCCCCAGGGGGCACAGATACGCAGTATTTT
CDR3aa: CASSTPRAPGGTDTQYF

v_gene: TRBV12-3/TRBV12-4
j_gene: TRBJ2-2
abundance: many
d_gene: -
CDR3nt: TGTGCCAGCAGTTTGGGATTGGGGGCAGGTTGGTTAGCGAACACCGGGGAGCTGTTTTTT
CDR3aa: CASSLGLGAGWLANTGELFF

v_gene: TRBV20-1
j_gene: TRBJ2-1
abundance: many
d_gene: -
CDR3nt: TGCAGTGCTAGAGTGGTCAGCTCCTACAATGAGCAGTTCTTC
CDR3aa: CSARVVSSYNEQFF

v_gene: TRBV12-3/TRBV12-4
j_gene: TRBJ2-7
abundance: -
d_gene: TRBD1
CDR3nt: TGTGCCAGCAGTCCCGGACAGGGGGATTCCCTAGGGACCTACGAGCAGTACTTC
CDR3aa: CASSPGQGDSLGTYEQYF

v_gene: TRBV2
j_gene: TRBJ2-2
abundance: few
d_gene: TRBD2
CDR3nt: TGTGCCAGCGGACTAGCGCTGAACACCGGGGAGCTGTTTTTT
CDR3aa: CASGLALNTGELFF

v_gene: TRBV6-5
j_gene: TRBJ2-1
abundance: many
d_gene: -
CDR3nt: TGTGCCAGCCGTAGGGCTAGTTCTCTGTTCTTC
CDR3aa: CASRRASSLFF

v_gene: TRBV19
j_gene: TRBJ2-5
abundance: -
d_gene: -
CDR3nt: TGTGCCAGTAGATTTGGGGGGTCCCAAGAGACCCAGTACTTC
CDR3aa: CASRFGGSQETQYF

v_gene: TRBV7-9
j_gene: TRBJ1-6
abundance: -
d_gene: -
CDR3nt: TGTGCGGTGGATTCACCCCTCCACTTT
CDR3aa: CAVDSPLHF

v_gene: TRBV5-1
j_gene: TRBJ2-5
abundance: -
d_gene: TRBD1
CDR3nt: TGCGCCAGCAGCTTAGGGACAGGGTTTGGGGAGACCCAGTACTTC
CDR3aa: CASSLGTGFGETQYF

v_gene: TRBV24-1
j_gene: TRBJ2-1
abundance: many
d_gene: TRBD2
CDR3nt: TGTGCCACCAGTCGTGGTAGCGGGAGGATTTGGGATGAGCAGTTCTTC
CDR3aa: CATSRGSGRIWDEQFF

v_gene: TRBV6-5
j_gene: TRBJ2-1
abundance: -
d_gene: -
CDR3nt: TGTGCCAGCAGTTACCCCTTGGAAGGCAATCCGAGCTCCTACAATGAGCAGTTCTTC
CDR3aa: CASSYPLEGNPSSYNEQFF

v_gene: TRBV5-1
j_gene: TRBJ2-2
abundance: many
d_gene: -
CDR3nt: TGCGCCAGCAGCTTGGGGACAGCAAACACCGGGGAGCTGTTTTTT
CDR3aa: CASSLGTANTGELFF

v_gene: TRBV11-2
j_gene: TRBJ2-2
abundance: few
d_gene: TRBD2
CDR3nt: TGTGCCAGCAGCTTTAGCGGGAGGGCCTCCGGGGAGCTGTTTTTT
CDR3aa: CASSFSGRASGELFF

v_gene: TRBV7-9
j_gene: TRBJ2-2
abundance: few
d_gene: TRBD1
CDR3nt: TGTGCCAGCAGGCACAGGGGCTCGAACACCGGGGAGCTGTTTTTT
CDR3aa: CASRHRGSNTGELFF

v_gene: TRBV19
j_gene: TRBJ2-7
abundance: -
d_gene: TRBD2
CDR3nt: TGTGCCAGTCAAGTAGCGGGGGCCTACGAGCAGTACTTC
CDR3aa: CASQVAGAYEQYF

v_gene: TRBV12-3/TRBV12-4
j_gene: TRBJ1-2
abundance: -
d_gene: TRBD1
CDR3nt: TGTGCCAGCAGTTTCACCGGGACAGGGAACGGCTACACCTTC
CDR3aa: CASSFTGTGNGYTF